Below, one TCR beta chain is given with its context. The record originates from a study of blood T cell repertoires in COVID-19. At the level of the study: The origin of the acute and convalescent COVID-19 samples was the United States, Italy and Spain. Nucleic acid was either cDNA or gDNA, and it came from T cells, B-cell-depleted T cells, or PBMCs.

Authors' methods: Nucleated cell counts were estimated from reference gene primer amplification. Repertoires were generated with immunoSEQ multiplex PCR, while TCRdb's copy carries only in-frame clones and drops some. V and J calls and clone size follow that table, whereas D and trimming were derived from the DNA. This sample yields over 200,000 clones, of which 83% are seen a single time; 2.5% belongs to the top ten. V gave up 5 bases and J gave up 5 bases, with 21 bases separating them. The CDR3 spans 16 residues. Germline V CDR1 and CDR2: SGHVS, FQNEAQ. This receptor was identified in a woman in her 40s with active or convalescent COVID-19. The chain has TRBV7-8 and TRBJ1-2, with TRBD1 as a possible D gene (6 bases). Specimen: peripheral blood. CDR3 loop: CASSPRTGNAMYGYTF. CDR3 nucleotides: TGTGCCAGCAGCCCCCGAACAGGGAATGCTATGTATGGCTACACCTTC.